This T cell receptor (beta chain) was identified during a study of blood T cell repertoires in COVID-19. Study overall: The United States, Italy and Spain were the sources of the acute and convalescent COVID-19 samples.

Germline CDR1 and CDR2: GTSNPN and SVGIG (reference sequence). CDR3 length: 17 amino acids. Trimming took off 0 bases at V and 5 bases at J, with 20 bases between the two ends. Original data processing: Reference gene primer amplification gave estimated nucleated cell counts. The protocol was immunoSEQ multiplex PCR, while the TCRdb copy is restricted to in-frame clones and leaves out a portion. V and J calls and clone size follow that table, whereas D and trimming were derived from the DNA. The sample shows around 170,000 clones, approximately 88% of them seen only once. Sequencing input: peripheral blood. V is TRBV30 and J is TRBJ2-1; tentative D call: TRBD2 (7 bases). The sequence was collected from a woman aged 25 to 39 with acute or convalescent COVID-19. Written as DNA, the CDR3 is TGTGCCTGGAGTGTAGGTTTTTCGGGGGGCAGTCACAATGAGCAGTTCTTC. It specifies CAWSVGFSGGSHNEQFF.